This T cell receptor beta chain was identified during a study of identical twins. Study-level findings and limits: Abundant beta clonotypes from cord blood had fewer insertions, unlike memory repertoires, which showed none. Within beta out-of-frame sequences, the excess sharing observed between twins was weaker.

This clonotype has only a few counts. Its antigen is undetermined. CDR3 size: 12 residues. V was shortened by 1 base and J by 4 bases, with 4 bases between the two germline ends. Germline loops: CDR1 ENHRY, CDR2 SYGVKD. Template switching, a step in the protocol, added a universal primer site, and cDNA carried unique molecular identifiers. TCRdb reprocessed the 5' RACE reads with MiXCR, giving one entry per CDR3 protein. The top ten hold 1.5% to 2% of the sample, which has approximately 890,000 distinct CDR3 sequences, roughly an eighth seen once. These records were also assigned to another study, of yellow fever vaccine responses in identical twins. That paper states: After vaccination, twins' T cell response reportedly seemed partly convergent, partly personalized.

The sample consisted of PBMCs. The J gene is TRBJ2-5, the V gene TRBV10-3; no clear D gene. The clonotype comes from a woman under 30 in good health. The CDR3 protein is CAISEYGETQYF. The DNA for the CDR3 is TGTGCCATCAGTGAGTATGGAGAGACCCAGTACTTC.